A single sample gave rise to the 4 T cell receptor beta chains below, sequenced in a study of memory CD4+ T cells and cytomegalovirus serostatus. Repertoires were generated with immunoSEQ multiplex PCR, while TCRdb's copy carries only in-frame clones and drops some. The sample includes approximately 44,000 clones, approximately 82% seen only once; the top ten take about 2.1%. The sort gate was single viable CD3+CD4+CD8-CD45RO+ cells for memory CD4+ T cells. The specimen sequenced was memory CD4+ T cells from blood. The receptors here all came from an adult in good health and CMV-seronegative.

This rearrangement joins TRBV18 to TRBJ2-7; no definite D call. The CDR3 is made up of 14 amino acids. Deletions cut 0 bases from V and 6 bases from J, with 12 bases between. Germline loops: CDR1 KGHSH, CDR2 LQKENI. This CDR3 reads CASSPPSRGSEQYF. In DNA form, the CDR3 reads TGTGCCAGCTCACCACCGAGTAGAGGATCCGAGCAGTACTTC.

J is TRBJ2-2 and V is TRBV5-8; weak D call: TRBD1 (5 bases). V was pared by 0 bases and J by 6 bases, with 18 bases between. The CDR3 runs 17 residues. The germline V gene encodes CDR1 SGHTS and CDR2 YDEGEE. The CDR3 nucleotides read TGTGCCAGCAGCTTGGTTCTTGACAGTCAGATGCCCGGGGAGCTGTTTTTT. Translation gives CASSLVLDSQMPGELFF.

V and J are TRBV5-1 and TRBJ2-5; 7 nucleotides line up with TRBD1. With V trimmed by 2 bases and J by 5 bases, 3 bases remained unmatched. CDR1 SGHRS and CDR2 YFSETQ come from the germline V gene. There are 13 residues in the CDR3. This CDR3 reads CASSLSRGETQYF. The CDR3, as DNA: TGCGCCAGCAGCTTATCCAGGGGGGAGACCCAGTACTTC.

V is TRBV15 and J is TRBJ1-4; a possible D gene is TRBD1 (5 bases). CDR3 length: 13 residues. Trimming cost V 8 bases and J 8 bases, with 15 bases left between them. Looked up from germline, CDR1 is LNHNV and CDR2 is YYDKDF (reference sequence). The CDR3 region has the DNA TGTGCCACCGCGATTCGGGGGGGAGAAAAACTGTTTTTT. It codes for CATAIRGGEKLFF.